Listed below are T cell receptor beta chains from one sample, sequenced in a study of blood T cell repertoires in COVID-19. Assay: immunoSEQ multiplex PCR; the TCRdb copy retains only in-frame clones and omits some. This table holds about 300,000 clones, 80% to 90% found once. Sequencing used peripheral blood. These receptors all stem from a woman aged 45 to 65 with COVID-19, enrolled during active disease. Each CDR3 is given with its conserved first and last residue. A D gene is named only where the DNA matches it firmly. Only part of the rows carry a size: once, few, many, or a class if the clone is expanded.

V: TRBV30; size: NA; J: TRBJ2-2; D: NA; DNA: TGTGCCTGGAGTCGGAGTCGGGGTGGCGGGGAGCTGTTTTTT; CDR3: CAWSRSRGGGELFF
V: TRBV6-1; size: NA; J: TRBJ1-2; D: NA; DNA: TGTGCCAGCAGTGATGGGTTTCTTGACGGGAGGGGAGGAGGCTATGGCTACACCTTC; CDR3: CASSDGFLDGRGGGYGYTF
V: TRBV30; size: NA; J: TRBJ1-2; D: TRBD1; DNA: TGTGCCTGGAGTGTCCCGGGACAGGGGCCCACTAACTATGGCTACACCTTC; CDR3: CAWSVPGQGPTNYGYTF
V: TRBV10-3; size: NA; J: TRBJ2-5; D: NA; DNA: TGTGCCATCAGAGGAGACGGAGGTGGCGAGACCCAGTACTTC; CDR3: CAIRGDGGGETQYF
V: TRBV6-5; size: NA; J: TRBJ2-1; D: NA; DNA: TGTGCCACCAAGGCGCTAGCCACATCCAATGAGCAGTTCTTC; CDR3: CATKALATSNEQFF
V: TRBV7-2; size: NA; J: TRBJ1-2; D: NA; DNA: TGTGCCAGCAGCGGGAGGTTTCGGGATGGCTACACCTTC; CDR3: CASSGRFRDGYTF
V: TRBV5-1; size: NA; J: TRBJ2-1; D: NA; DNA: TGCGCCAGCAGCTTGGGCACGTCCTGGGGCCCACATGAGCAGTTCTTC; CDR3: CASSLGTSWGPHEQFF
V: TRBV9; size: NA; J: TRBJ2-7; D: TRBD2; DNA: TGTGCCAGCAGCGTAGGGGATAGCGGGGGAGTCTACGAGCAGTACTTC; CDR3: CASSVGDSGGVYEQYF
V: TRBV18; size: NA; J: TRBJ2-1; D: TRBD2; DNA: TGTGCCAGCTCACCGGACTCCGGGACTAGTGGTGAGCAGTTCTTC; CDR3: CASSPDSGTSGEQFF
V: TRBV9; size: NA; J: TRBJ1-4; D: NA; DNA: TGTGCCAGCAGCGTAGACTCGGCAACTAATGAAAAACTGTTTTTT; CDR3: CASSVDSATNEKLFF
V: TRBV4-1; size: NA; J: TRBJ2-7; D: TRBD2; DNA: TGCGCCAGCAGCCAAGGGGGCAGCGGGAGATCCTACGAGCAGTACTTC; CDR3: CASSQGGSGRSYEQYF
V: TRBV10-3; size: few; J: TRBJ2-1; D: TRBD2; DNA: TGTGCCATCAGTGAGTCTCTAGCGGGAGTGGGGGAGCAGTTCTTC; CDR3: CAISESLAGVGEQFF
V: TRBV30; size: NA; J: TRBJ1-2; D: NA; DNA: TGTGCCTGGAGGACGGGGGGCTTGGGCTATGGCTACACCTTC; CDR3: CAWRTGGLGYGYTF
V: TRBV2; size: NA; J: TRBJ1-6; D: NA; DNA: TGTGCAACGCGGTGGGGGCCTAATTCACCCCTCCACTTT; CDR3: CATRWGPNSPLHF
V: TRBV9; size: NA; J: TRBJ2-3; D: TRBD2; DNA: TGTGCCAGCAGCGTGGGACTAGCGGGAGAGGAAGGAGATACGCAGTATTTT; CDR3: CASSVGLAGEEGDTQYF
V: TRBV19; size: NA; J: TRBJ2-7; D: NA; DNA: TGTGCCAGTAGTATAGAAGCCCCGACAGGTGAATACGAGCAGTACTTC; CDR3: CASSIEAPTGEYEQYF
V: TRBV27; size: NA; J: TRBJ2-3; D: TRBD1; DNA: TGTGCCAGCAGTCGCCTTGTAACAGGGGTTGATCCAGATACGCAGTATTTT; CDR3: CASSRLVTGVDPDTQYF
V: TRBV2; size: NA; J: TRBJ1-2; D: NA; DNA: TGTGCCAGCACGCTCGGTCCTTCCGGCTACACCTTC; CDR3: CASTLGPSGYTF
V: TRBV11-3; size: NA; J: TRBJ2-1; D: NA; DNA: TGTGCCAGCAGCTTAGCGGGGGGCCTCGTGACCTCCTACAATGAGCAGTTCTTC; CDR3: CASSLAGGLVTSYNEQFF
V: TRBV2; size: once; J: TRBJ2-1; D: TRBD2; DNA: TGTGCCAGCACCCTGGGGCTAGCGGGAAGTCAGGGTGAGCAGTTCTTC; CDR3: CASTLGLAGSQGEQFF
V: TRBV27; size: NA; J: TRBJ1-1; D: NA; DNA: TGTGCCAGCAGTTTAGGCATGAACACTGAAGCTTTCTTT; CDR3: CASSLGMNTEAFF
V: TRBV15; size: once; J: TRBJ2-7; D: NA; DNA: TGTGCCACCAGCAGAGATGAGGCGACCTACGAGCAGTACTTC; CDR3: CATSRDEATYEQYF
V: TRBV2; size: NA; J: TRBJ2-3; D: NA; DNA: TGTGCCAGCTCCTACCCCGCTACAGATACGCAGTATTTT; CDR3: CASSYPATDTQYF
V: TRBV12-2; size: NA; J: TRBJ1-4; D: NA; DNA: TGTGCAAGTCGCTCGGGGAAGGCGAATGAAAAACTGTTTTTT; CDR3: CASRSGKANEKLFF
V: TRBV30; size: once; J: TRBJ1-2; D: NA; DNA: TGTGCCTGGACACGATCATCAGACTATGGCTACACCTTC; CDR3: CAWTRSSDYGYTF
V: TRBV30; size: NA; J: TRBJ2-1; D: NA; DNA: TGTGCCTGGAGTGGCTCGGGTAATGAGCAGTTCTTC; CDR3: CAWSGSGNEQFF
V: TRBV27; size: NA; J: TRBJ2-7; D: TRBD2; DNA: TGTGCCAGCAGTTTACGGGGACTAAGATACTACGAGCAGTACTTC; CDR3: CASSLRGLRYYEQYF
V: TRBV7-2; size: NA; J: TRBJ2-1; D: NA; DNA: TGTGCCAGCACACCCCAAAGGGGATATGAGCAGTTCTTC; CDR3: CASTPQRGYEQFF
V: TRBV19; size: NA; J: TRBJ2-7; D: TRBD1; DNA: TGTGCCAGCCGTGGGACAGCAAACTCCTACGAGCAGTACTTC; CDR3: CASRGTANSYEQYF
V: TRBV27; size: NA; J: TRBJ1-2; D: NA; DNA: TGTGCCAGCAAGTGGGCGGGAGATCCTAACTATGGCTACACCTTC; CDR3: CASKWAGDPNYGYTF
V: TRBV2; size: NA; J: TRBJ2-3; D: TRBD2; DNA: TGTGCCAGCAACGCAGGGACTAGCGGGTTAGGCCGCACAGATACGCAGTATTTT; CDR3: CASNAGTSGLGRTDTQYF
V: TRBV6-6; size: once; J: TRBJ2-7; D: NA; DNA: TGTGCCAGCAGTTACGGGGCCTCATTCTACGAGCAGTACTTC; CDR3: CASSYGASFYEQYF
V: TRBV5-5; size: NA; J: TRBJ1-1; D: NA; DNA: TGTGCCAGCAGTACTGGACAGCCGAACACTGAAGCTTTCTTT; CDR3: CASSTGQPNTEAFF
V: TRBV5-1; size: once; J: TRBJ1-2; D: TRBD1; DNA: TGCGCCAGCAGCTTCCAGGGGGGTTCAGGCTATGGCTACACCTTC; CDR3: CASSFQGGSGYGYTF
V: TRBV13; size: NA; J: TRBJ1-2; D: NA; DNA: TGTGCCAGCAGCTTCAGGTATCAAGCTAACTATGGCTACACCTTC; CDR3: CASSFRYQANYGYTF
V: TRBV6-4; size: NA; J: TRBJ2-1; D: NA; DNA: TGTGCCAGCAGCCCTGAAGAATTGAGCTCCTACAATGAGCAGTTCTTC; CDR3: CASSPEELSSYNEQFF
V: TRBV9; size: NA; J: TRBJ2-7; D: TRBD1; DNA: TGTGCCAGCAGCGTAGAAGGACAGGGGATGGACGAGCAGTACTTC; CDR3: CASSVEGQGMDEQYF
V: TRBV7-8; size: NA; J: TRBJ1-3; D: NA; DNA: TGTGCCAGCAGCTTCCCAGGGGCCCTCCCTGGAAACACCATATATTTT; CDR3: CASSFPGALPGNTIYF
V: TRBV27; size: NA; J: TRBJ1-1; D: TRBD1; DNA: TGTGCCAGCAAACGGGACAGGGGATCGAACACTGAAGCTTTCTTT; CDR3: CASKRDRGSNTEAFF
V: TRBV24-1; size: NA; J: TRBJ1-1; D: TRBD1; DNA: TGTGCCACCAGTGTGACAGGGACTGAAGCTTTCTTT; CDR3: CATSVTGTEAFF
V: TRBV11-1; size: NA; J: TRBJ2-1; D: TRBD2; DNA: TGTGCCAGCAGCTTAGGACTAGCGGGATACAATGAGCAGTTCTTC; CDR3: CASSLGLAGYNEQFF